The text below deals with one TCR beta chain. The antigen is not known. This specimen comes from a study of cytomegalovirus exposure and HLA in healthy donors. Across the study: Inside one of the first data releases sat about 85 million unique TCRs taken from HLA-typed donors.

The study's findings and limits: Later genetic work tied a missense DCLRE1C variant to beta-chain V and J trimming. Clonal expansion was found to be greater in HLA-associated TCR beta chains than in equally common others in a later analysis. The study listed approximately 160 cytomegalovirus-associated TCR beta chains.

Per the germline V gene, CDR1 is SGHTA and CDR2 is FQGNSA. Trimming took 4 bases from V and 2 from J; bases not matched to a gene: 7. The CDR3 is 16 amino acids. The PCR employed 60 Vbeta primers together with 13 Jbeta primers. TCRdb's copy holds only in-frame clones and misses some; the assay was immunoSEQ multiplex PCR. This repertoire includes over 75,000 clones. The clonotype was recovered from a man aged 50 or older in good health and CMV-seronegative. The specimen was PBMCs. This sequence joins TRBV7-2 and TRBJ1-5; TRBD1 matches at 8 bases. The CDR3 coding sequence is TGTGCCAGCAGCTCGGGACAGGCATTAGGCAATCAGCCCCAGCATTTT. It codes for CASSSGQALGNQPQHF.